What follows is one T cell receptor (beta chain) and its context. The data were obtained in a study of T cells in tuberculosis. Across the whole study: IGRA-negative adolescents, IGRA-positive adolescents with latent tuberculosis and adults with active tuberculosis formed this South African cohort.

TCRdb keeps only in-frame clones here, not all; method: immunoSEQ multiplex PCR. The sample includes under 45,000 clones, about 91% of them seen just once. Time point specified: new active TB diagnosis, blood taken before or within 7 days of starting treatment. Each donor contributed 85,000 to 100,000 T cells on average, unsorted. CDR1 and CDR2 from the germline V gene are SGHRS and YFSETQ. The CDR3 totals 12 residues. The V gene lost 4 bases and the J gene lost 7 bases, with 11 bases spanning the gap. The starting material was PBMCs, obtained at tuberculosis diagnosis. This rearrangement joins TRBV5-1 to TRBJ1-1; D may be TRBD1 (6 bases). The origin of this receptor is an adult with tuberculosis. CDR3 sequence reads: CASSQDRYEAFF. The CDR3 DNA reads TGCGCCAGCAGCCAAGACAGGTATGAAGCTTTCTTT.